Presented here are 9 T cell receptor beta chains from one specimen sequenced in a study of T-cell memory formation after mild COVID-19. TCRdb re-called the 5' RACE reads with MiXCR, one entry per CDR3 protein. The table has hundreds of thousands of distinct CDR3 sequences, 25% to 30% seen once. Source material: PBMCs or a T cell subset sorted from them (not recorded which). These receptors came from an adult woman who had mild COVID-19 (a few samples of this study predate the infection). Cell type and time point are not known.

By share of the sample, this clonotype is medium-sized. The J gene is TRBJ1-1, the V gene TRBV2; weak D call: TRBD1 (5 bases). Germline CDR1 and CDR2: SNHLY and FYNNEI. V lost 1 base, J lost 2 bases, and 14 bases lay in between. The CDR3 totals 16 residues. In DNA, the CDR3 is TGTGCCAGCAGTGAAGGGAACGCAGGGCCAAACACTGAAGCTTTCTTT. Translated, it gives CASSEGNAGPNTEAFF.

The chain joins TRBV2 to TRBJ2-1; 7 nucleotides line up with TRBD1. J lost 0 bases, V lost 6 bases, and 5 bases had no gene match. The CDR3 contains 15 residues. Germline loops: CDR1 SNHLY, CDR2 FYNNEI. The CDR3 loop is CASSDDRVSYNEQFF. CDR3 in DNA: TGTGCCAGCAGCGATGACAGGGTCTCCTACAATGAGCAGTTCTTC.

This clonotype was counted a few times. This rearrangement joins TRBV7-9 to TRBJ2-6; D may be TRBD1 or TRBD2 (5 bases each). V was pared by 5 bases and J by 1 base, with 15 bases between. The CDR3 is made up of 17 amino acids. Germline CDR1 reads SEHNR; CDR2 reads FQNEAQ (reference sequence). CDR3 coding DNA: TGTGCCAGCAGCCCCGGGGCAGGGCAGTCTGGGGCCAACGTCCTGACTTTC. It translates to CASSPGAGQSGANVLTF.

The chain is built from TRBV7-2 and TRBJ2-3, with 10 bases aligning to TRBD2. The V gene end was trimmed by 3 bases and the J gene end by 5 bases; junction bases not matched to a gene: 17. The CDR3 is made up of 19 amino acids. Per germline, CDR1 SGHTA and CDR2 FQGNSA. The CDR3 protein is CASSLGPKAGGRWGDTQYF. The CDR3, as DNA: TGTGCCAGCAGCTTGGGCCCAAAAGCGGGGGGGCGCTGGGGAGATACGCAGTATTTT.

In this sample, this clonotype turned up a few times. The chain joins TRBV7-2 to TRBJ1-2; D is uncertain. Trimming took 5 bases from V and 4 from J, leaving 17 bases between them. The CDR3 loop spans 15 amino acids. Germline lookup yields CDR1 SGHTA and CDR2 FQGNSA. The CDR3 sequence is CASSPPGQTFYGYTF. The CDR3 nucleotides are TGTGCCAGCAGCCCGCCGGGCCAGACGTTCTATGGCTACACCTTC.

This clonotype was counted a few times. This chain's CDR3 is CASSSGTFEQFF. DNA for the CDR3: TGTGCCAGCAGCTCCGGGACGTTTGAGCAGTTCTTC. The chain carries TRBV12-3 or TRBV12-4 and TRBJ2-1; D assignment may be TRBD1 or TRBD2 (5 bases each). The V and J ends lost 6 bases and 9 bases respectively, with 12 bases between them. The CDR3 runs to 12 residues.

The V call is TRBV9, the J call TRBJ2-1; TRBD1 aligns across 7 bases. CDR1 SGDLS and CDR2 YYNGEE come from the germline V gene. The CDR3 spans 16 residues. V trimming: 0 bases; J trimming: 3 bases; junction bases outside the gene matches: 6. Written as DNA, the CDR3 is TGTGCCAGCAGCGTAGGAGACAGGGCTCTCTACAATGAGCAGTTCTTC. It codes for CASSVGDRALYNEQFF.

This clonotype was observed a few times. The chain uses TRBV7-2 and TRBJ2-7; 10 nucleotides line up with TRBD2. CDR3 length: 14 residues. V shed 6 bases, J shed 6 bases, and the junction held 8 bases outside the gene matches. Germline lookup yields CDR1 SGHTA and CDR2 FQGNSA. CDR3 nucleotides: TGTGCCAGCAGTCGTAGACTAGCGGGCGGCGAGCAGTACTTC. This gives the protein CASSRRLAGGEQYF.

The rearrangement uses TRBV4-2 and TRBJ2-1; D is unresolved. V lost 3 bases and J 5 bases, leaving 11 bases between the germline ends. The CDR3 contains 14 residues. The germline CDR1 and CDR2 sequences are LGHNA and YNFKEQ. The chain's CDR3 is CASSQDLPNNEQFF. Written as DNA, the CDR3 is TGTGCCAGCAGCCAGGATTTGCCCAACAATGAGCAGTTCTTC.